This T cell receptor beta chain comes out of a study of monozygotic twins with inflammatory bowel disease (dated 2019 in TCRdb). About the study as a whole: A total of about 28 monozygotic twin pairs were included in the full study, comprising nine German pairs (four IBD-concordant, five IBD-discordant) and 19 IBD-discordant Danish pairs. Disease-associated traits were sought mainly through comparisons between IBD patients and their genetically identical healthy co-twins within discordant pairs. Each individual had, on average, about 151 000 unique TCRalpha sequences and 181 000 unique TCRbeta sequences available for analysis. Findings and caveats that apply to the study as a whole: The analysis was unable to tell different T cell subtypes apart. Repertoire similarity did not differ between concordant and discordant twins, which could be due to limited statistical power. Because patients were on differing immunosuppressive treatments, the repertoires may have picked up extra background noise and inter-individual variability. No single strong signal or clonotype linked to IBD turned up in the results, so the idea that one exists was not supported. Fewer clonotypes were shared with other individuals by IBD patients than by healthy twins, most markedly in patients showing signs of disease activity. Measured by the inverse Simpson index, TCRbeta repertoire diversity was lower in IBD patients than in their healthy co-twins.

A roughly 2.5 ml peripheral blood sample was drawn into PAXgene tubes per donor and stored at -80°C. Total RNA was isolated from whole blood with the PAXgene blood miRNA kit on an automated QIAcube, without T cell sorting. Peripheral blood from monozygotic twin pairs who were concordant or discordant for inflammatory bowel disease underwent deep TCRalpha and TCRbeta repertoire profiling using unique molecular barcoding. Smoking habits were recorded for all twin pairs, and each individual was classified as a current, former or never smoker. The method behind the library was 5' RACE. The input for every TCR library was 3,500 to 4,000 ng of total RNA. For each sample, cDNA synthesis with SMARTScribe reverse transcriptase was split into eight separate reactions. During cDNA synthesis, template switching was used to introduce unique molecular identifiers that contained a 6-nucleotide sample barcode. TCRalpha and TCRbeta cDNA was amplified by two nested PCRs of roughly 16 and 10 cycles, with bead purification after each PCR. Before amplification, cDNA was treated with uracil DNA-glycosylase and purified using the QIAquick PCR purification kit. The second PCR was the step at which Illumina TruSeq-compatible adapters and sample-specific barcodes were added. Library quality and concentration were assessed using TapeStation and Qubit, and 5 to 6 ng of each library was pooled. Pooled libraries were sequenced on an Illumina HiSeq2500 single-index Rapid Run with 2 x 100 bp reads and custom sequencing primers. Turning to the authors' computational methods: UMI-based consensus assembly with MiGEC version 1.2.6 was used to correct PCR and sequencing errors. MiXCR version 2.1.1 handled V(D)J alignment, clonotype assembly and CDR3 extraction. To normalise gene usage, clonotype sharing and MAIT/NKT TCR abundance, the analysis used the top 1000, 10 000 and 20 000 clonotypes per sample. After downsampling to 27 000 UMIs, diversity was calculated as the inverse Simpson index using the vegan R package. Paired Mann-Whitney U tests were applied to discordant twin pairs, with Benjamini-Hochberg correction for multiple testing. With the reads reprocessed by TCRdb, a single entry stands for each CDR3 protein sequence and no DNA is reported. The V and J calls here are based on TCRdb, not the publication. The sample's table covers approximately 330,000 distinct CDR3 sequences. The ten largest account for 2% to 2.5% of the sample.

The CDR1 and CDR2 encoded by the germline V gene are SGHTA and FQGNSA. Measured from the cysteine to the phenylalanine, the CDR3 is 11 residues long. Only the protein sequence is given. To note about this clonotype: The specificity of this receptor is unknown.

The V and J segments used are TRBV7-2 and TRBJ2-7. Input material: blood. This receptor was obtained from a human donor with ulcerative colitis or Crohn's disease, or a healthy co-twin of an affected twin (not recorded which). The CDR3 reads CASSLFHEQYF.